This T cell receptor (beta chain) was recorded in a study of patients and donors after allogeneic stem cell transplantation. This clonotype was detected a few times. TCRdb independently ran MiXCR on the RT-PCR reads; one entry per CDR3 protein. The table shows about a million distinct CDR3 sequences, with about a sixth occurring only once. From germline, CDR1 is SGHRS and CDR2 YFSETQ. The CDR3 is made up of 16 amino acids. Trimming removed 2 bases at V and 0 bases at J, with 12 bases between. The sequenced sample was blood, either unsorted or a sorted T cell fraction (not recorded which). The receptor was derived from a human donor who was either an allogeneic HSCT recipient or a stem cell or donor lymphocyte infusion donor (not recorded which). It is not recorded whose cells these are; they may come from a transplant donor. The chain has TRBV5-1 and TRBJ2-1, with no clear D. This chain's CDR3 is CASSFPTQYSYNEQFF. CDR3 sequence (DNA): TGCGCCAGCAGCTTCCCAACACAATACTCCTACAATGAGCAGTTCTTC.